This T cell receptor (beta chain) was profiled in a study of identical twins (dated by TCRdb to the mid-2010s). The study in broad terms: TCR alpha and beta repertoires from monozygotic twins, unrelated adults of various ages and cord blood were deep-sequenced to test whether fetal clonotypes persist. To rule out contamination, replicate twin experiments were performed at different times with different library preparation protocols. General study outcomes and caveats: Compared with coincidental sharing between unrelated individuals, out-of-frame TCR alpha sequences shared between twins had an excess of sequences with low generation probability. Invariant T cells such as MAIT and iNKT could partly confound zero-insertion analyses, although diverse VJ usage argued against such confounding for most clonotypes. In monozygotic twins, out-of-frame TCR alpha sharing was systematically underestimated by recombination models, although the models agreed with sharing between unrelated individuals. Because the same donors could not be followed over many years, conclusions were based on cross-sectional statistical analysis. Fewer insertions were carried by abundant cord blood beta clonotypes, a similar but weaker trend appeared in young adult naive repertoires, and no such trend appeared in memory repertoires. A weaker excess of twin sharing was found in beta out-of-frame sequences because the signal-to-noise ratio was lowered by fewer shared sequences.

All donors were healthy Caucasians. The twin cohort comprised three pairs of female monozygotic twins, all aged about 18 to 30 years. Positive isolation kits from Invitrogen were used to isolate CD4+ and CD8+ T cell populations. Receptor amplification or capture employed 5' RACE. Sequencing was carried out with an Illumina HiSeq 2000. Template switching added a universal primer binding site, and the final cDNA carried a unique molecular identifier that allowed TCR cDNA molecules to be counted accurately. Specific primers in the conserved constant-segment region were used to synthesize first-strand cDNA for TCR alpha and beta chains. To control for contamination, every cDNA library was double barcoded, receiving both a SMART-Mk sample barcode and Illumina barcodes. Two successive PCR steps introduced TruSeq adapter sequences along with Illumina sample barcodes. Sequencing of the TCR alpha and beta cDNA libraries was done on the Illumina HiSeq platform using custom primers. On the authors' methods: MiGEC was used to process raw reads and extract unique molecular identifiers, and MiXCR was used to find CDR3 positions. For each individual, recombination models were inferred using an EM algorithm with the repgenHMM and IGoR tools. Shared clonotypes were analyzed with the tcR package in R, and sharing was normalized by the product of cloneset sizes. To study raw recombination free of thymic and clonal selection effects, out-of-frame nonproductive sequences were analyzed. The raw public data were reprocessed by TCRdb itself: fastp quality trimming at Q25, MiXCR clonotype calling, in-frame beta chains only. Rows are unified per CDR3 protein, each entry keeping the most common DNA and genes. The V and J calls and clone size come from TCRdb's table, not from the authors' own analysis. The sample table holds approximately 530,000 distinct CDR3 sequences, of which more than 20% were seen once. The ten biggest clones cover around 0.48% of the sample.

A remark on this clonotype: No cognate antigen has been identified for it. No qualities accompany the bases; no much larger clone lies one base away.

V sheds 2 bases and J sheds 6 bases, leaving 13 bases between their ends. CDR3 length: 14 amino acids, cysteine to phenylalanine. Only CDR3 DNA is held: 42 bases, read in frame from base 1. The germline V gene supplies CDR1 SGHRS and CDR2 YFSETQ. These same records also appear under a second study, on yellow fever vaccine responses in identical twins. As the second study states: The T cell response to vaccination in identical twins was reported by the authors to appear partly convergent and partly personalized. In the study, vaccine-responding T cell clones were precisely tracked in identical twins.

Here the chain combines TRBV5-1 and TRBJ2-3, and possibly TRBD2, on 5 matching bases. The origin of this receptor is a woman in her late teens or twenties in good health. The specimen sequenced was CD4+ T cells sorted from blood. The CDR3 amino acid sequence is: CASSLEGAFDTQYF. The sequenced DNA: TGCGCCAGCAGCTTAGAGGGCGCTTTCGATACGCAGTATTTT.